This TCR beta chain comes out of a study of T-cell memory formation after mild COVID-19. The study, taken as a whole, reports: Some clones that responded were present in memory (sampled pre-infection), which suggests cross-reactive memory joined. Clones that contracted from day 15 to 85 had balanced CD4/CD8; later expanders were CD4+ biased.

Constant-segment primers and 5'RACE yielded cDNA libraries for TCR alpha and TCR beta, each carrying sample barcodes and UMIs. TCRdb re-analysed the 5' RACE reads in MiXCR, keeping a single row per CDR3 protein. This sample carries approximately 570,000 distinct CDR3 sequences, approximately 18% of them seen once, and the ten largest clones take around 11%. As to this clonotype: Its specificity is not known.

The CDR3 consists of 14 residues. Germline CDR1 reads LNHDA; CDR2 reads SQIVND (reference sequence). V dropped 5 bases and J dropped 7; count of bases not matched to a gene: 5. The TCR originated in an adult woman who had mild COVID-19 (a few samples of this study predate the infection). Cell type and time point are not known. The sequenced sample consisted of PBMCs or a T cell subset sorted from them (not recorded which). This chain links TRBV19 with TRBJ1-6, with TRBD1 matching 7 bases. The DNA for the CDR3 is TGTGCCAGTAGTCCGGGACAGAGGAATTCACCCCTCCACTTT. Its translation is CASSPGQRNSPLHF.